This TCR beta chain stems from a study of high-grade serous ovarian cancer treatment subgroups (dated by TCRdb to about 2021). About the investigation overall: Sequencing yielded a mean of roughly 14,000 reads and some 7,000 unique TCR beta rearrangements per sample. Of the 30 or so patients in the cohort, about 10 had no residual disease after primary surgery (R0), about 10 were excellent NACT responders, and about 10 were poor NACT responders. The study examined TCR beta repertoires in high-grade serous ovarian cancer patients who were grouped under a laparoscopic triage algorithm by complete gross resection or by neoadjuvant chemotherapy response. One primary tumor sample and two metastatic tumor samples were contributed by each patient, so that some 100 samples were obtained in total. On the study overall, not on this receptor specifically: The TCR repertoire analyses centered on CDR3, and CDR1 and CDR2 were not analyzed. TCR clonal relatedness correlated positively with neoantigen level and, by trend, with copy number variation and mutation load from whole-genome sequencing. Because bulk tumor TCR sequencing provided no spatial information, insight into HGSC tumor complexity and diversity was limited. Repertoire similarity ranging from roughly 0.11 to 0.79 was observed between tumors from the same patient, whereas almost no similarity was observed between different patients.

The 90 to 95 tumor samples underwent high-throughput TCR profiling with ImmunoSEQ. Regarding the original processing steps: Richness (unique productive sequences), clonality, evenness and relatedness were included as repertoire diversity metrics, and similarity between samples was assessed with the Bhattacharyya coefficient. A sensitivity analysis excluded TCRs with fewer than two reads and gave consistent conclusions. Held by TCRdb, this immuneACCESS table contains in-frame sequences only and omits some clones. Under half of the omission traces to an unresolved V gene where checked; the cause of the rest is unknown. The DNA gave D and trimming, while V, J and clone size come from that table. The sample yields thousands of clones; around 79% were counted once. The ten most abundant clones make up 6.5% to 8.5% of the sample. The tumor samples were collected prior to definitive surgery or chemotherapy. Genomic DNA extraction was performed by the MD Anderson Biospecimen Extraction Resource, and TCR sequencing was carried out by the MD Anderson Cancer Genomics Laboratory.

In the case of this clone: The antigen it binds to is not known. The input lacks base qualities; no much larger clone sits a single base away.

The CDR3 runs 14 amino acids, cysteine and phenylalanine included. Only the CDR3 part of the read is kept: 42 bases, read in frame from the first base. Cut back by 5 bases and 2 bases, the V and J ends lie 13 bases apart. CDR1 and CDR2 (SGHTA, FQGNSA) derive from the germline V gene. Input material: tumor tissue. The chain employs TRBV7-2 and TRBJ2-7; a tentative D call is TRBD1 (5 bases match). This receptor was identified in a human donor with high-grade serous ovarian cancer. The DNA is TGTGCCAGCAGCCCCAGGGTTGTGACCTACGAGCAGTACTTC. Translated, this is CASSPRVVTYEQYF.